The T cell receptor beta chain under discussion was sequenced for a study of Ad26.COV2.S vaccination and SARS-CoV-2 variants. Study-wide findings and caveats: It was found that vaccine and placebo recipients had similar non-spike TCR breadth. The study found higher spike-specific TCR breadth in vaccine than placebo recipients.

Assay: immunoSEQ multiplex PCR; the TCRdb copy retains only in-frame clones and omits some. The sample includes a few hundred thousand clones, 90% of them seen just once. Treatment noted: some 20 received Ad26.COV2.S at low or high dose, single or two shots; roughly 5 received placebo; per-sample allocation not given. At day 63 after the first vaccine or placebo injection, samples were drawn. Germline CDR1 reads SGHRS; CDR2 reads YFSETQ. This CDR3 spans 15 amino acids. The V end was cut by 4 bases, the J end by 2 bases, with 16 bases between. To note about this clone: The antigen remains unidentified.

The genes are TRBV5-1 and TRBJ2-7; D perhaps matches TRBD2 (5 bases). The specimen was peripheral blood, collected in a trial of Ad26.COV2.S vaccine versus placebo. The receptor was derived from a person between 18 and 59 years old who received the Ad26.COV2.S COVID-19 vaccine or a placebo. The CDR3 spells CASSPTERYPYEQYF. The CDR3 nucleotides are TGCGCCAGCAGCCCGACGGAGCGGTACCCCTACGAGCAGTACTTC. The whole variable domain, filled in from reference TRBV5-1 and TRBJ2-7, reads KAGVTQTPRYLIKTRGQQVTLSCSPISGHRSVSWYQQTPGQGLQFLFEYFSETQRNKGNFPGRFSGRQFSNSRSEMNVSTLELGDSALYLCASSPTERYPYEQYFGPGTRLTVT.